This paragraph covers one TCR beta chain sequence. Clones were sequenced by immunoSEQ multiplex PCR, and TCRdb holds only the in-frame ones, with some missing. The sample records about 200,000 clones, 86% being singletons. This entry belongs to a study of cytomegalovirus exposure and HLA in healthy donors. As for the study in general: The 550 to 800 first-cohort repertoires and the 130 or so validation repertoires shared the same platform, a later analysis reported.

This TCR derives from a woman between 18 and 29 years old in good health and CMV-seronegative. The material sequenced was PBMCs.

DNA for the CDR3: TGTGCCAGCAGATCAACCGGGGAGCTGTTTTTT. Protein sequence: CASRSTGELFF. The chain has TRBV6-5 and TRBJ2-2; D gene ambiguous. Per the germline V gene, CDR1 is MNHEY and CDR2 is SVGAGI. The CDR3 sequence is 11 residues long. Trimming took 6 bases from V and 5 from J, leaving 4 bases between them.